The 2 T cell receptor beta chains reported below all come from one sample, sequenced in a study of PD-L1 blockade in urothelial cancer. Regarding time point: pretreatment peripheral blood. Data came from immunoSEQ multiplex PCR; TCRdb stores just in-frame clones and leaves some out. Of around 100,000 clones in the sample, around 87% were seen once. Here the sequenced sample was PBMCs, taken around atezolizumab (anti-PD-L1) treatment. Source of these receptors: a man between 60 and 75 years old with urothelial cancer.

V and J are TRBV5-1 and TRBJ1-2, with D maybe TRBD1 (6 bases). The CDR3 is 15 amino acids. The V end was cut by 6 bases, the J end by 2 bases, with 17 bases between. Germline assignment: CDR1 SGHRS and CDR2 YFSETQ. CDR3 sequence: CASMPAGVVNYGYTF. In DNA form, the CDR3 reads TGCGCCAGCATGCCTGCAGGGGTAGTAAACTATGGCTACACCTTC. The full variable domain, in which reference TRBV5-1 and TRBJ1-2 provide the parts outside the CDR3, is KAGVTQTPRYLIKTRGQQVTLSCSPISGHRSVSWYQQTPGQGLQFLFEYFSETQRNKGNFPGRFSGRQFSNSRSEMNVSTLELGDSALYLCASMPAGVVNYGYTFGSGTRLTVV.

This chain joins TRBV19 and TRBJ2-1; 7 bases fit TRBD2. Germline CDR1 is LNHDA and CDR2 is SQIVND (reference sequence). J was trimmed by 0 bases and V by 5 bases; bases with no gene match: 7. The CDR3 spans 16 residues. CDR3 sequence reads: CASSFASGASYNEQFF. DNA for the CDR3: TGTGCCAGTAGTTTCGCCAGCGGGGCCTCCTACAATGAGCAGTTCTTC.